These 3 T cell receptor beta chains originate from one sample sequenced in a study of blood T cell repertoires in COVID-19. The data were produced by immunoSEQ multiplex PCR, yet TCRdb's version contains in-frame clones alone and is incomplete. The sample records over 150,000 clones, around 85% being singletons. Sequencing used peripheral blood. The source is a woman aged 50 to 65 with acute or convalescent COVID-19.

The chain uses TRBV7-2 and TRBJ1-2, with 8 positions matching TRBD1. The CDR3 loop spans 14 amino acids. Germline V CDR1 and CDR2: SGHTA, FQGNSA. Trimming at V came to 5 bases and at J to 4 bases, leaving 6 bases not matched to a gene. CDR3 in DNA: TGTGCCAGCAGCCAGGACAGGGCTTCCTATGGCTACACCTTC. It yields the protein CASSQDRASYGYTF.

The chain couples TRBV7-2 to TRBJ1-4; D is unresolved. This CDR3 has 12 amino acids. Germline CDR1 and CDR2: SGHTA and FQGNSA. Trimming removed 1 base at V and 10 bases at J, with 7 bases between. CDR3: CASSLDSGKLFF. As DNA, the CDR3 is TGTGCCAGCAGCTTAGATTCCGGAAAACTGTTTTTT.

The chain uses TRBV24-1 and TRBJ2-3; 8 bases fit TRBD1. CDR3 length equals 14 residues. V shed 7 bases, J shed 6 bases, and the junction held 8 bases outside the gene matches. Germline lookup yields CDR1 KGHDR and CDR2 SFDVKD. CDR3 DNA sequence: TGTGCCACCAGCCGGGACAGGAGCCGGGATACGCAGTATTTT. Amino acid sequence: CATSRDRSRDTQYF.